This entry is about one T cell receptor (beta chain). The antigen remains undetermined. These data are taken from a study of metastatic and nonmetastatic thyroid tumors. Study-level information: A comparison of repertoires was made across blood and tumor or nodule tissue from malignant and benign thyroid patients.

Study observations and caveats: A significant increase in TCR beta diversity was reportedly seen in malignant thyroid tumors relative to benign nodules, in blood and tumor.

No patient received treatment before thyroid surgery. Germline CDR1 and CDR2: KGHSH and LQKENI. This CDR3 is 18 amino acids long. Trimming stripped 2 bases from V and 0 bases from J, with 17 bases between. Study processing details: Variation in CDR3 across clinicopathological groups served as the basis for constructing a distant-metastasis classifier in papillary thyroid cancer. TCRdb re-clonotyped the PCR reads via MiXCR. The V and J calls shown here were made by TCRdb, not taken from the authors' results. The sample shows some 20,000 clones, approximately 24% of them seen only once. The source material was tumor tissue. This clonotype originated in a male donor with papillary thyroid cancer or a benign thyroid nodule (not recorded which). Some clones in this sample may be carry-over from other donors' samples. This chain connects TRBV18 to TRBJ1-5, with D hard to call. The CDR3 protein is CASSPRKGRAHSNQPQHF. In nucleotides, the CDR3 is TGTGCCAGCTCACCAAGGAAAGGTAGGGCCCATAGCAATCAGCCCCAGCATTTT.